This T cell receptor (beta chain) was documented in a study of cytomegalovirus exposure and HLA in healthy donors. Healthy people donating bone marrow made up the donors. Researchers ran the PCR with 60 Vbeta and 13 Jbeta primers. Here immunoSEQ multiplex PCR was the method, and the copy in TCRdb shows in-frame clones only, minus some. The sample has some 80,000 clones; under 65% are singletons. The specimen sequenced was PBMCs. This receptor was taken from a male donor in good health and CMV-seropositive.

The CDR3 here is CASSGAVGYNEQFF. The CDR3 nucleotides read TGTGCCAGCAGCGGGGCAGTAGGCTACAATGAGCAGTTCTTC. The chain couples TRBV7-2 to TRBJ2-1, with TRBD1 as a possible D gene (5 bases). The germline V and J ends were trimmed by 5 bases and 3 bases, with 11 bases remaining between them. The CDR3 extends over 14 amino acids. The germline CDR1 and CDR2 sequences are SGHTA and FQGNSA.